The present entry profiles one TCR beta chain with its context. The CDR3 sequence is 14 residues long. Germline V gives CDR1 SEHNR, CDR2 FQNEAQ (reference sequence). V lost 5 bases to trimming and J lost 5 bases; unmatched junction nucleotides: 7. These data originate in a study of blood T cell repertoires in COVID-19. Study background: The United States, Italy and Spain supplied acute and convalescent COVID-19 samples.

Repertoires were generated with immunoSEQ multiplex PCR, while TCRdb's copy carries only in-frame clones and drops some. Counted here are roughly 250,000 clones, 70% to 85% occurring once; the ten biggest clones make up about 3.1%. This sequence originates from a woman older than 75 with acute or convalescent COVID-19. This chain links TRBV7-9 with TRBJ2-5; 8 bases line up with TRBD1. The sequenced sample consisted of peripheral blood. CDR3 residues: CASSPGQAIETQYF. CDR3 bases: TGTGCCAGCAGCCCGGGACAGGCGATTGAGACCCAGTACTTC.